The rows below give T cell receptor beta chains drawn from one sample of a study of T cell responses to AZD1222 COVID-19 vaccine. The table came from immunoSEQ multiplex PCR; TCRdb's copy has only in-frame clones and leaves some out. The data show about 150,000 clones, 90% seen once. The source was peripheral blood, collected 28 days after the second AZD1222 dose. These TCRs come from an adult who received the AZD1222 COVID-19 vaccine. CDR3s include the opening cysteine and the closing phenylalanine or tryptophan. D genes are given only for firm matches. Clone sizes are given selectively: once, few, many, or a class where the clone is expanded.

v_gene: TRBV3-1/TRBV3-2; len: 15; j_gene: TRBJ1-3; abundance: -; d_gene: TRBD1; CDR3aa: CASSRDRVFGNTIYF; CDR3nt: TGTGCCAGCAGCCGCGACAGGGTTTTTGGAAACACCATATATTTT
v_gene: TRBV19; len: 15; j_gene: TRBJ1-2; abundance: -; d_gene: -; CDR3aa: CASSFLDKPYYGYTF; CDR3nt: TGTGCCAGTAGTTTTCTCGACAAGCCCTACTATGGCTACACCTTC
v_gene: TRBV10-2; len: 14; j_gene: TRBJ1-1; abundance: -; d_gene: -; CDR3aa: CASSENGGNTEAFF; CDR3nt: TGCGCCAGCAGTGAGAACGGGGGGAACACTGAAGCTTTCTTT
v_gene: TRBV7-9; len: 12; j_gene: TRBJ2-2; abundance: -; d_gene: TRBD2; CDR3aa: CASRSGGLELFF; CDR3nt: TGTGCCAGCCGAAGCGGGGGACTGGAGCTGTTTTTT
v_gene: TRBV5-5; len: 11; j_gene: TRBJ1-1; abundance: -; d_gene: -; CDR3aa: CASSLDTEAFF; CDR3nt: TGTGCCAGCAGCTTGGACACTGAAGCTTTCTTT
v_gene: TRBV19; len: 14; j_gene: TRBJ1-1; abundance: once; d_gene: -; CDR3aa: CASSINRDNTEAFF; CDR3nt: TGTGCCAGTAGTATAAACAGGGATAACACTGAAGCTTTCTTT
v_gene: TRBV6-6; len: 16; j_gene: TRBJ1-4; abundance: -; d_gene: -; CDR3aa: CASSYSFREGNEKLFF; CDR3nt: TGTGCCAGCAGTTACTCCTTCAGAGAGGGGAATGAAAAACTGTTTTTT
v_gene: TRBV5-1; len: 15; j_gene: TRBJ1-1; abundance: -; d_gene: -; CDR3aa: CASSLTFQGGTEAFF; CDR3nt: TGCGCCAGCAGCCTGACGTTTCAGGGAGGAACTGAAGCTTTCTTT
v_gene: TRBV12-3/TRBV12-4; len: 11; j_gene: TRBJ2-7; abundance: -; d_gene: -; CDR3aa: CASSSGQTREF; CDR3nt: TGTGCCAGCAGTTCAGGACAAACAAGGGAATTC
v_gene: TRBV30; len: 16; j_gene: TRBJ1-5; abundance: -; d_gene: -; CDR3aa: CAWSVGSTGSNQPQHF; CDR3nt: TGTGCCTGGAGTGTAGGGTCGACGGGAAGCAATCAGCCCCAGCATTTT
v_gene: TRBV29-1; len: 12; j_gene: TRBJ2-7; abundance: once; d_gene: -; CDR3aa: CSVEWGAYEQYF; CDR3nt: TGCAGCGTTGAATGGGGGGCCTACGAGCAGTACTTC